A single sample gave rise to the 13 T cell receptor beta chains below, sequenced in a study of cytomegalovirus exposure and HLA in healthy donors. Generated by immunoSEQ multiplex PCR, the TCRdb table keeps only in-frame clones and is missing some. The table records approximately 100,000 clones, 88% of them present only once. Source material: PBMCs. Receptors originate from a woman under 30 in good health and CMV-seropositive.

The chain combines TRBV5-4 with TRBJ1-6; unclear D gene. The length of the CDR3 is 17 residues. Deletions cut 0 bases from V and 6 bases from J, with 16 bases between. Germline CDR1 SGHNT, CDR2 YYREEE (reference sequence). CDR3 loop: CASSLAGYTPFNSPLHF. CDR3 bases: TGTGCCAGCAGCTTGGCCGGGTACACTCCGTTTAATTCACCCCTCCACTTT.

The gene calls are TRBV7-6 and TRBJ1-1; D might be TRBD1 (5 bases). This CDR3 has 15 amino acids. The V end was cut by 2 bases, the J end by 0 bases, with 10 bases between. Germline V gene sequence: CDR1 SGHVS, CDR2 FNYEAQ. Here the CDR3 DNA reads TGTGCCAGCAGCTTACTTGGGGGGATGAACACTGAAGCTTTCTTT. Protein: CASSLLGGMNTEAFF.

This chain joins TRBV6-5 and TRBJ1-2, with TRBD1 identical over 10 bases. The ends lost 2 bases at V and 7 bases at J; junction bases unmatched: 1. The length of the CDR3 is 13 residues. CDR1 is MNHEY and CDR2 is SVGAGI in the germline V gene. The DNA of the CDR3 is TGTGCCAGCAGTTACCGGGACAGGGGTGGCTACACCTTC. Translated, it gives CASSYRDRGGYTF.

The chain links TRBV19 to TRBJ2-2; TRBD2 matches at 8 bases. CDR3 length equals 14 residues. V trimming: 6 bases; J trimming: 7 bases; junction bases outside the gene matches: 7. Looked up from germline, CDR1 is LNHDA and CDR2 is SQIVND (reference sequence). The CDR3 nucleotides read TGTGCCAGTAGGGGGGGACTAGGCGGCGGGGAGCTGTTTTTT. It codes for CASRGGLGGGELFF.

The V call is TRBV7-2, the J call TRBJ2-3, with D perhaps TRBD2 (7 bases). CDR3 length equals 15 residues. Trimming took off 2 bases at V and 1 base at J, with 10 bases between the two ends. The germline V gene has CDR1 SGHTA and CDR2 FQGNSA. In DNA form, the CDR3 reads TGTGCCAGCAGCTTACGGGGGGCTGGCACAGATACGCAGTATTTT. Translating gives CASSLRGAGTDTQYF.

The gene calls are TRBV27 and TRBJ2-4; maybe TRBD1 (6 bases). The CDR3 sequence is 16 residues long. V lost 6 bases, J lost 0 bases, and 15 bases lay in between. Germline CDR1 and CDR2: MNHEY and SMNVEV (reference sequence). For the CDR3, the DNA is TGTGCCAGCAGAACCGACAGGAGTCTAGCCAAAAACATTCAGTACTTC. It translates to CASRTDRSLAKNIQYF.

This clone was seen only a few times. The chain combines TRBV5-8 with TRBJ1-2; 7 nucleotides align to TRBD1. Germline V gives CDR1 SGHTS, CDR2 YDEGEE. The CDR3 has 15 residues. After removal of 4 bases from V and 5 bases from J, the junction contained 11 bases not matched to a gene. Here the CDR3 reads CASSREWDRQYGYTF. CDR3 nucleotides: TGTGCCAGCAGCCGAGAATGGGACAGACAATATGGCTACACCTTC.

This chain links TRBV29-1 with TRBJ1-2; 8 bases match TRBD1. CDR1 is SQVTM, CDR2 ANQGSEA, per germline. This CDR3 spans 14 amino acids. The J segment lost 4 bases and the V segment lost 7 bases, leaving 11 bases of the junction unmatched. As DNA, the CDR3 is TGCAGCGGGGAGACAGGGGAGGAGGGCTATGGCTACACCTTC. Translation: CSGETGEEGYGYTF.

This clone was observed a single time. The rearrangement uses TRBV7-2 and TRBJ2-2, with 11 nucleotides matching TRBD2. V lost 1 base to trimming and J lost 4 bases; unmatched junction nucleotides: 5. The CDR3 contains 17 residues. CDR1 is SGHTA and CDR2 is FQGNSA in the germline V gene. CDR3 DNA sequence: TGTGCCAGCAGCTTAGATGGGCTAGCGGGGGGCACCGGGGAGCTGTTTTTT. Translation gives CASSLDGLAGGTGELFF.

The CDR3: CASSQDLRGSHQPQHF. For the CDR3, the DNA is TGTGCCAGCAGCCAAGATCTCAGGGGCTCGCATCAGCCCCAGCATTTT. V gene TRBV4-2 combines with J gene TRBJ1-5, with TRBD1 as a possible D gene (6 bases). The CDR3 is made up of 16 amino acids. Germline-derived CDR1 and CDR2 are LGHNA and YNFKEQ. V lost 0 bases and J 5 bases, leaving 14 bases between the germline ends.

Only one count was recorded for this clone. The chain uses TRBV6-1 and TRBJ2-7; TRBD1 matches at 8 bases. This CDR3 is built from 15 residues. V was clipped by 3 bases and J by 0 bases; unmatched bases: 4. CDR1 MNHNS and CDR2 SASEGT come from the germline V gene. CDR3 coding DNA: TGTGCCAGCAGTGAGGGACAGGCAACCTCCTACGAGCAGTACTTC. Residues: CASSEGQATSYEQYF.

The chain uses TRBV9 and TRBJ1-2; 8 positions match TRBD1. J lost 4 bases, V lost 3 bases, and 5 bases had no gene match. The CDR3 is 14 amino acids. Germline V lookup: CDR1 SGDLS, CDR2 YYNGEE. The CDR3 region is CASSGRGRGYGYTF. The CDR3 DNA is TGTGCCAGCAGCGGCAGGGGGCGCGGCTATGGCTACACCTTC. The variable domain in full, with the rest retrieved from reference TRBV9 and TRBJ1-2, is DSGVTQTPKHLITATGQRVTLRCSPRSGDLSVYWYQQSLDQGLQFLIQYYNGEERAKGNILERFSAQQFPDLHSELNLSSLELGDSALYFCASSGRGRGYGYTFGSGTRLTVV.

This clone was picked up one time. The chain joins TRBV5-6 to TRBJ1-1; D gene ambiguous. Trimming removed 4 bases at V and 7 bases at J, with 14 bases between. CDR3 size: 13 residues. Germline CDR1 reads SGHDT; CDR2 reads YYEEEE. The CDR3 DNA reads as TGTGCCAGCAGCCCTCTTTCCAGGTATGAAGCTTTCTTT. Encoded protein: CASSPLSRYEAFF. The complete variable domain, with remaining parts taken from reference TRBV5-6 and TRBJ1-1, reads DAGVTQSPTHLIKTRGQQVTLRCSPKSGHDTVSWYQQALGQGPQFIFQYYEEEERQRGNFPDRFSGHQFPNYSSELNVNALLLGDSALYLCASSPLSRYEAFFGQGTRLTVV.